The rows below give T cell receptor beta chains drawn from one sample of a study of blood T cell repertoires in COVID-19. The data were produced by immunoSEQ multiplex PCR, yet TCRdb's version contains in-frame clones alone and is incomplete. This sample carries roughly 45,000 clones, approximately 84% of them seen once, and the ten largest clones take about 4.3%. The specimen was peripheral blood. The receptors shown here come from a man between 45 and 60 years old with active COVID-19. Both conserved end residues are part of each CDR3. D genes are given only for firm matches. The size field is filled for only some rows; it gives once, few, many or a size class.

clone_size: once
v_call: TRBV6-5
j_call: TRBJ2-5
d_call: TRBD2
cdr3_aa: CASLVFSGAQETQYF
cdr3_nt: TGTGCCAGCTTGGTCTTCAGCGGGGCTCAAGAGACCCAGTACTTC

clone_size: few
v_call: TRBV15
j_call: TRBJ2-7
d_call: -
cdr3_aa: CATSTDPGLRYEQYF
cdr3_nt: TGTGCCACCAGCACAGACCCCGGACTGCGATACGAGCAGTACTTC

clone_size: few
v_call: TRBV5-1
j_call: TRBJ2-2
d_call: TRBD2
cdr3_aa: CASSLETSGGGELFF
cdr3_nt: TGCGCCAGCAGCTTGGAGACTAGCGGGGGCGGGGAGCTGTTTTTT

clone_size: once
v_call: TRBV4-1
j_call: TRBJ2-1
d_call: -
cdr3_aa: CASSPYYNEQFF
cdr3_nt: TGCGCCAGCAGTCCCTACTACAATGAGCAGTTCTTC

clone_size: -
v_call: TRBV5-1
j_call: TRBJ2-2
d_call: -
cdr3_aa: CASRVGWNTGELFF
cdr3_nt: TGCGCCAGCAGGGTTGGCTGGAACACCGGGGAGCTGTTTTTT

clone_size: -
v_call: TRBV6-5
j_call: TRBJ1-3
d_call: -
cdr3_aa: CASSEGSSGNTIYF
cdr3_nt: TGTGCCAGCAGCGAGGGAAGCTCTGGAAACACCATATATTTT

clone_size: -
v_call: TRBV13
j_call: TRBJ1-6
d_call: -
cdr3_aa: CASSQQGAGNSPLHF
cdr3_nt: TGTGCCAGCAGCCAACAGGGAGCAGGGAATTCACCCCTCCACTTT

clone_size: -
v_call: TRBV24-1
j_call: TRBJ1-5
d_call: -
cdr3_aa: CATSDGVSYQPQHF
cdr3_nt: TGTGCCACCAGTGATGGTGTCAGTTATCAGCCCCAGCATTTT

clone_size: -
v_call: TRBV25-1
j_call: TRBJ1-3
d_call: -
cdr3_aa: CASSDGGNTIYF
cdr3_nt: TGTGCCAGCAGTGACGGGGGAAACACCATATATTTT

clone_size: -
v_call: TRBV4-3
j_call: TRBJ1-2
d_call: -
cdr3_aa: CASSQEGQGAYGYTF
cdr3_nt: TGCGCCAGCAGCCAAGAAGGCCAGGGTGCCTATGGCTACACCTTC

clone_size: -
v_call: TRBV11-2
j_call: TRBJ2-3
d_call: TRBD2
cdr3_aa: CASSGAGAEDTQYF
cdr3_nt: TGTGCCAGCAGCGGAGCGGGGGCTGAAGATACGCAGTATTTT

clone_size: -
v_call: TRBV7-8
j_call: TRBJ2-2
d_call: TRBD2
cdr3_aa: CASSTRLAGTGELFF
cdr3_nt: TGTGCCAGCAGCACCCGACTAGCGGGGACCGGGGAGCTGTTTTTT

clone_size: -
v_call: TRBV5-1
j_call: TRBJ2-5
d_call: TRBD1
cdr3_aa: CASSPLTGGEGGTQYF
cdr3_nt: TGCGCCAGCAGCCCCTTAACAGGGGGCGAGGGAGGGACCCAGTACTTC

clone_size: -
v_call: TRBV28
j_call: TRBJ2-5
d_call: TRBD1
cdr3_aa: CASLGQGGETQYF
cdr3_nt: TGTGCCAGCTTAGGACAGGGGGGAGAGACCCAGTACTTC

clone_size: -
v_call: TRBV7-2
j_call: TRBJ1-3
d_call: -
cdr3_aa: CASSLKRFSGNTIYF
cdr3_nt: TGTGCCAGCAGCTTAAAGAGGTTCTCTGGAAACACCATATATTTT

clone_size: -
v_call: TRBV24-1
j_call: TRBJ2-3
d_call: -
cdr3_aa: CATSPGSDTQYF
cdr3_nt: TGTGCCACCAGTCCAGGGTCGGATACGCAGTATTTT

clone_size: -
v_call: TRBV15
j_call: TRBJ2-4
d_call: TRBD1
cdr3_aa: CATSRGGQGVQGIQYF
cdr3_nt: TGTGCCACCAGCAGAGGGGGACAGGGGGTCCAGGGCATTCAGTACTTC

clone_size: -
v_call: TRBV10-3
j_call: TRBJ2-7
d_call: -
cdr3_aa: CAADDTNYEQYF
cdr3_nt: TGTGCCGCCGATGACACGAACTACGAGCAGTACTTC

clone_size: -
v_call: TRBV29-1
j_call: TRBJ2-7
d_call: -
cdr3_aa: CSVLGAITEQYF
cdr3_nt: TGCAGCGTTCTAGGGGCTATCACCGAGCAGTACTTC

clone_size: -
v_call: TRBV4-1
j_call: TRBJ1-4
d_call: TRBD1
cdr3_aa: CASSQDSVFGQAEKLFF
cdr3_nt: TGCGCCAGCAGCCAAGATAGCGTTTTCGGACAGGCTGAAAAACTGTTTTTT

clone_size: -
v_call: TRBV3-1/TRBV3-2
j_call: TRBJ2-3
d_call: TRBD2
cdr3_aa: CASSQDRLAGATDTQYF
cdr3_nt: TGTGCCAGCAGCCAAGATAGGCTAGCGGGGGCCACAGATACGCAGTATTTT

clone_size: -
v_call: TRBV7-8
j_call: TRBJ1-3
d_call: TRBD1
cdr3_aa: CASSVRDSRFSGNTIYF
cdr3_nt: TGTGCCAGCAGCGTCCGGGACAGCCGCTTCTCTGGAAACACCATATATTTT

clone_size: -
v_call: TRBV7-6
j_call: TRBJ1-3
d_call: TRBD1
cdr3_aa: CASSLTGGSSGNTIYF
cdr3_nt: TGTGCCAGCAGCCTGACAGGGGGGTCCTCTGGAAACACCATATATTTT

clone_size: -
v_call: TRBV7-8
j_call: TRBJ2-2
d_call: TRBD2
cdr3_aa: CASSSSRGANTGELFF
cdr3_nt: TGTGCCAGCAGCTCCTCGCGGGGGGCGAACACCGGGGAGCTGTTTTTT

clone_size: -
v_call: TRBV6-2/TRBV6-3
j_call: TRBJ2-4
d_call: TRBD1
cdr3_aa: CASSFRDRVQGNIQYF
cdr3_nt: TGTGCCAGCAGTTTCCGGGACAGGGTCCAAGGAAACATTCAGTACTTC

clone_size: once
v_call: TRBV6-2/TRBV6-3
j_call: TRBJ1-5
d_call: TRBD1
cdr3_aa: CASSYADRANQPQHF
cdr3_nt: TGTGCCAGCAGTTACGCCGACAGGGCCAATCAGCCCCAGCATTTT

clone_size: -
v_call: TRBV10-3
j_call: TRBJ2-1
d_call: TRBD1
cdr3_aa: CAISEQWDRGYNEQFF
cdr3_nt: TGTGCCATCAGTGAGCAATGGGACAGGGGATACAATGAGCAGTTCTTC

clone_size: -
v_call: TRBV4-1
j_call: TRBJ1-1
d_call: -
cdr3_aa: CASSQDSRRGVNTEAFF
cdr3_nt: TGCGCCAGCAGCCAAGATAGTAGGAGAGGCGTGAACACTGAAGCTTTCTTT

clone_size: -
v_call: TRBV10-3
j_call: TRBJ2-3
d_call: TRBD1
cdr3_aa: CAIRWGQGGTDTQYF
cdr3_nt: TGTGCCATCCGATGGGGACAGGGGGGGACAGATACGCAGTATTTT

clone_size: -
v_call: TRBV5-1
j_call: TRBJ2-3
d_call: TRBD1
cdr3_aa: CASSRDRGSRDTQYF
cdr3_nt: TGCGCCAGCAGCCGGGACAGGGGCAGTCGAGATACGCAGTATTTT

clone_size: -
v_call: TRBV15
j_call: TRBJ1-2
d_call: -
cdr3_aa: CATSTNLGDDRNYGYTF
cdr3_nt: TGTGCCACCAGCACCAACCTCGGGGATGACCGTAACTATGGCTACACCTTC

clone_size: few
v_call: TRBV2
j_call: TRBJ2-3
d_call: -
cdr3_aa: CASADSLAGTDTQYF
cdr3_nt: TGTGCCAGCGCAGACTCCCTAGCTGGTACAGATACGCAGTATTTT

clone_size: -
v_call: TRBV10-2
j_call: TRBJ1-4
d_call: -
cdr3_aa: CASSEWAGATNEKLFF
cdr3_nt: TGCGCCAGCAGTGAATGGGCAGGCGCAACTAATGAAAAACTGTTTTTT

clone_size: -
v_call: TRBV5-1
j_call: TRBJ1-4
d_call: TRBD1
cdr3_aa: CASSSEGQGASNEKLFF
cdr3_nt: TGCGCCAGCAGCAGCGAGGGACAGGGGGCTTCTAATGAAAAACTGTTTTTT

clone_size: -
v_call: TRBV19
j_call: TRBJ1-3
d_call: TRBD1
cdr3_aa: CASNRDRGLDTIYF
cdr3_nt: TGTGCCAGTAATCGGGACAGGGGGCTCGACACCATATATTTT

clone_size: -
v_call: TRBV19
j_call: TRBJ1-4
d_call: TRBD1
cdr3_aa: CASSILAAGQGNEKLFF
cdr3_nt: TGTGCCAGTAGTATACTTGCGGCGGGACAGGGGAATGAAAAACTGTTTTTT

clone_size: once
v_call: TRBV4-1
j_call: TRBJ2-7
d_call: -
cdr3_aa: CASSQTRTASYEQYF
cdr3_nt: TGCGCCAGCAGCCAGACCCGGACAGCATCCTACGAGCAGTACTTC

clone_size: -
v_call: TRBV3-1/TRBV3-2
j_call: TRBJ1-1
d_call: -
cdr3_aa: CASSQDRVRTARGTEAFF
cdr3_nt: TGTGCCAGCAGCCAAGATAGGGTTAGGACAGCTCGCGGCACTGAAGCTTTCTTT

clone_size: medium-sized
v_call: TRBV7-8
j_call: TRBJ1-2
d_call: TRBD1
cdr3_aa: CASSWGTGWGYTF
cdr3_nt: TGTGCCAGCAGCTGGGGGACAGGGTGGGGCTACACCTTC

clone_size: few
v_call: TRBV11-2
j_call: TRBJ2-5
d_call: TRBD2
cdr3_aa: CASSSNPGGQETQYF
cdr3_nt: TGTGCCAGCAGCTCCAATCCGGGGGGACAAGAGACCCAGTACTTC

clone_size: -
v_call: TRBV2
j_call: TRBJ2-3
d_call: -
cdr3_aa: CASSSSRADTQYF
cdr3_nt: TGTGCCAGCAGCTCCTCCAGGGCAGATACGCAGTATTTT

clone_size: -
v_call: TRBV5-1
j_call: TRBJ1-6
d_call: -
cdr3_aa: CASSLDMIQFSYNSPLHF
cdr3_nt: TGCGCCAGCAGCTTGGACATGATACAGTTTTCCTATAATTCACCCCTCCACTTT

clone_size: -
v_call: TRBV7-2
j_call: TRBJ2-2
d_call: -
cdr3_aa: CASSLQVTGELFF
cdr3_nt: TGTGCCAGCAGCTTACAGGTCACCGGGGAGCTGTTTTTT

clone_size: -
v_call: TRBV7-9
j_call: TRBJ2-4
d_call: -
cdr3_aa: CASSHPPRGVAKNIQYF
cdr3_nt: TGTGCCAGCAGCCACCCCCCGCGGGGAGTAGCCAAAAACATTCAGTACTTC

clone_size: -
v_call: TRBV9
j_call: TRBJ2-2
d_call: TRBD2
cdr3_aa: CASSVEGGGPRDGELFF
cdr3_nt: TGTGCCAGCAGCGTAGAGGGCGGGGGGCCCCGGGACGGGGAGCTGTTTTTT

clone_size: -
v_call: TRBV12-3/TRBV12-4
j_call: TRBJ2-5
d_call: -
cdr3_aa: CASSSGETQYF
cdr3_nt: TGTGCCAGCAGTTCAGGCGAGACCCAGTACTTC

clone_size: once
v_call: TRBV7-9
j_call: TRBJ2-3
d_call: -
cdr3_aa: CASSFGPTDTQYF
cdr3_nt: TGTGCCAGCAGCTTTGGGCCCACAGATACGCAGTATTTT

clone_size: -
v_call: TRBV5-1
j_call: TRBJ2-7
d_call: -
cdr3_aa: CASPQGAPSYEQYF
cdr3_nt: TGCGCCAGCCCACAGGGAGCTCCCTCCTACGAGCAGTACTTC

clone_size: -
v_call: TRBV28
j_call: TRBJ1-2
d_call: -
cdr3_aa: CASSPAGHYGYTF
cdr3_nt: TGTGCCAGCAGCCCCGCGGGGCACTATGGCTACACCTTC

clone_size: -
v_call: TRBV5-1
j_call: TRBJ1-2
d_call: TRBD1
cdr3_aa: CASSSHGTGQHYGYTF
cdr3_nt: TGCGCCAGCAGCTCCCACGGGACAGGGCAGCACTATGGCTACACCTTC

clone_size: -
v_call: TRBV18
j_call: TRBJ1-4
d_call: -
cdr3_aa: CASSPPSLQGKLFF
cdr3_nt: TGTGCCAGCTCACCACCGAGCCTACAGGGAAAACTGTTTTTT

clone_size: -
v_call: TRBV9
j_call: TRBJ2-1
d_call: TRBD1
cdr3_aa: CASSGGQFLPLGAYNEQFF
cdr3_nt: TGTGCCAGCAGTGGGGGACAGTTCCTCCCCCTCGGCGCCTACAATGAGCAGTTCTTC